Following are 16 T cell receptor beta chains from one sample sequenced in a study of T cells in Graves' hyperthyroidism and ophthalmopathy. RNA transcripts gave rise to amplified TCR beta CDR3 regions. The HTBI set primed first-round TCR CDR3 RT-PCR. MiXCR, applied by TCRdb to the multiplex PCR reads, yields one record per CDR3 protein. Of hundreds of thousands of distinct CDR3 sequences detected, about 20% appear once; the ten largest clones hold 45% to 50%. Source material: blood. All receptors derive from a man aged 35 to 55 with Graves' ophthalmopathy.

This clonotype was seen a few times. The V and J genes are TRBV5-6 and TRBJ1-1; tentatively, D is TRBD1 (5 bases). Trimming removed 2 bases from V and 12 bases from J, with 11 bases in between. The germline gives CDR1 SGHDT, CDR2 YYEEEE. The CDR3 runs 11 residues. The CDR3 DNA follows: TGTGCCAGCAGCTTAAAAGGGGTGTCTTTCTTT. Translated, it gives CASSLKGVSFF. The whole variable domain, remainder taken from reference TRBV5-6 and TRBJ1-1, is DAGVTQSPTHLIKTRGQQVTLRCSPKSGHDTVSWYQQALGQGPQFIFQYYEEEERQRGNFPDRFSGHQFPNYSSELNVNALLLGDSALYLCASSLKGVSFFGQGTRLTVV.

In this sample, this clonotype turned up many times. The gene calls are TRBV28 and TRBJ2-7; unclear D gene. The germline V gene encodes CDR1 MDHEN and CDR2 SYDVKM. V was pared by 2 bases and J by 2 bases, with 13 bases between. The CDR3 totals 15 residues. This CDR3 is CASSLPDTKPYEQYF. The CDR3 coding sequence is TGTGCCAGCAGTTTACCCGACACTAAGCCCTACGAGCAGTACTTC.

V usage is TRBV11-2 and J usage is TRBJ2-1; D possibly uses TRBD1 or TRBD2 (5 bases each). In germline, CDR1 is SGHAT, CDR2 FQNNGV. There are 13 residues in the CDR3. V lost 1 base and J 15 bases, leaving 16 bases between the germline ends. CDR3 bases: TGTGCCAGCAGCTTAGCTCGTCAGGGAGACTGGTTCTTC. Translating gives CASSLARQGDWFF.

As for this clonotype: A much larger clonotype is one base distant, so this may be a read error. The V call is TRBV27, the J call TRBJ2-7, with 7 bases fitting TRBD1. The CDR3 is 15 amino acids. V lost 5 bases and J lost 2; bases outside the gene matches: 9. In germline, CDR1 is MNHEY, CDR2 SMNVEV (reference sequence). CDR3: CASSIEGARTYEQYF. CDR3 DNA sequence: TGTGCCAGCAGTATTGAGGGGGCGAGGACCTACGAGCAGTACTTC.

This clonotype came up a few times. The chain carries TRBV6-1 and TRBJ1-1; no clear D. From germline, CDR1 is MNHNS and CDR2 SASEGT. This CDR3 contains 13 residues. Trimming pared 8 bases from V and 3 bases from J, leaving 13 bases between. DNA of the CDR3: TGTGCCAGCGGTGCAGGATTAGACACTGAAGCTTTCTTT. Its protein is CASGAGLDTEAFF.

The CDR3 sequence is CASSPPPSGGLGEQFF. The CDR3 nucleotides are TGTGCCAGCAGCCCTCCCCCTAGCGGGGGGTTGGGTGAGCAGTTCTTC. This chain connects TRBV3-1 to TRBJ2-1, with 11 nucleotides matching TRBD2. Trimming at V came to 4 bases and at J to 9 bases, leaving 11 bases not matched to a gene. The length of the CDR3 is 16 residues. Germline CDR1 is LGHDT and CDR2 is YNNKEL (reference sequence).

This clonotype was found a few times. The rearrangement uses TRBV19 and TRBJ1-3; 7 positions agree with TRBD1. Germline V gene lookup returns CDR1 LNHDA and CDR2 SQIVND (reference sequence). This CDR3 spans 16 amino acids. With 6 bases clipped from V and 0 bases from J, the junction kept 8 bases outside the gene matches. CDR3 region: CASRRGQALSGNTIYF. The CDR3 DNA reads TGTGCCAGTAGACGAGGACAGGCGCTCTCTGGAAACACCATATATTTT.

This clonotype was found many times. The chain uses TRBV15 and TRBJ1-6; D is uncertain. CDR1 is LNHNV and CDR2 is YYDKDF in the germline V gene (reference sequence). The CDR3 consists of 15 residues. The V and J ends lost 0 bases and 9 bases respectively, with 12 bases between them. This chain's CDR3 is CATSRDKREVSPLHF. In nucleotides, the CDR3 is TGTGCCACCAGCAGAGATAAGCGGGAAGTTTCACCCCTCCACTTT.

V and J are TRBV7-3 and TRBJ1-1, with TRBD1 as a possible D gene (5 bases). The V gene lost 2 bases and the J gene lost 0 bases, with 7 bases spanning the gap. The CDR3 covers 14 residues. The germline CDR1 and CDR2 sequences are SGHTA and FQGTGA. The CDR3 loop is CASSLGTLNTEAFF. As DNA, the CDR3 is TGTGCCAGCAGCTTAGGGACCTTGAACACTGAAGCTTTCTTT.

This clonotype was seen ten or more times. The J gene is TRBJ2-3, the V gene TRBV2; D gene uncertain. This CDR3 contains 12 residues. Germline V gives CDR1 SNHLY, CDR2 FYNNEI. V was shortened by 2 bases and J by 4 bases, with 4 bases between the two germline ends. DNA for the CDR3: TGTGCCAGCAGTGAATTTGCAGATACGCAGTATTTT. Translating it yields CASSEFADTQYF.

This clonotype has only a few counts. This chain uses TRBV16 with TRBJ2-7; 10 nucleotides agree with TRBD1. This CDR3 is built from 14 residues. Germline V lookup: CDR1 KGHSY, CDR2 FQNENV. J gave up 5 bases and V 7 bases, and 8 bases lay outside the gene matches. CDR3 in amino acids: CASTGPGQGNEQYF. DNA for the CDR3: TGTGCCAGCACCGGACCGGGACAGGGGAACGAGCAGTACTTC.

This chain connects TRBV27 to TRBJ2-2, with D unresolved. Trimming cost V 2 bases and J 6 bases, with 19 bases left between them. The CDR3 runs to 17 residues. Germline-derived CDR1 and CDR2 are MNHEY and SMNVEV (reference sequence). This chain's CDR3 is CASSLRWQLIGSGELFF. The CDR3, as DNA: TGTGCCAGCAGTTTAAGGTGGCAGCTTATCGGCTCCGGGGAGCTGTTTTTT.

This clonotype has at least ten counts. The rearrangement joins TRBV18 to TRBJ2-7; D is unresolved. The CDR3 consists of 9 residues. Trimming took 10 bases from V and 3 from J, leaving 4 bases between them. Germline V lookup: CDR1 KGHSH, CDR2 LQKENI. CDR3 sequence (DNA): TGTGCCACCATCTACGAGCAGTACTTC. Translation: CATIYEQYF.

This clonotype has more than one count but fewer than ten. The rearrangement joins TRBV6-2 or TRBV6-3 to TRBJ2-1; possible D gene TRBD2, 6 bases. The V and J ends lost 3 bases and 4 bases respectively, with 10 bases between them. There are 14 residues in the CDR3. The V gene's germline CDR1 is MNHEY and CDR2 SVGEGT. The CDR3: CASSYFRGYNEQFF. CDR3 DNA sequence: TGTGCCAGCAGTTATTTTCGGGGGTACAATGAGCAGTTCTTC.

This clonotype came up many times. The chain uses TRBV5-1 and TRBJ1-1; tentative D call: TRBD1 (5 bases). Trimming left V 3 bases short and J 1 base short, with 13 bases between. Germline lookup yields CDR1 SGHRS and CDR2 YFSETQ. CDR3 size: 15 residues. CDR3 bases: TGCGCCAGCAGCTACGACTCGACAGCGAACACTGAAGCTTTCTTT. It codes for CASSYDSTANTEAFF.

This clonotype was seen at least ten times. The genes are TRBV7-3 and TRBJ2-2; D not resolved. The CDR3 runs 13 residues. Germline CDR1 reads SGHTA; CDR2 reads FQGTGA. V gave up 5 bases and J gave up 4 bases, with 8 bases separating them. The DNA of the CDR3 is TGTGCCAGCAGCCCCCTCGCCACCGGGGAGCTGTTTTTT. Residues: CASSPLATGELFF.